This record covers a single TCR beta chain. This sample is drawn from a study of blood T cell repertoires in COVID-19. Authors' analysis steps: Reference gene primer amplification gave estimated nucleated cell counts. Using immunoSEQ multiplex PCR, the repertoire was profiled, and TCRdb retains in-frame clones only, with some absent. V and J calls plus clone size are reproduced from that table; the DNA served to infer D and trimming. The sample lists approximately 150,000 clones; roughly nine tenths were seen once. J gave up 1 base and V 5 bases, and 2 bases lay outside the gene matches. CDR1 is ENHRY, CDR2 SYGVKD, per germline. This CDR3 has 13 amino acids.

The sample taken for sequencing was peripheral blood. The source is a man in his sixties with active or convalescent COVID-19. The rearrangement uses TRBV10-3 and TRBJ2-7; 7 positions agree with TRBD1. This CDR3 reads CAISLQGSYEQYF. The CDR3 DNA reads TGTGCCATCAGTCTACAGGGGTCCTACGAGCAGTACTTC.